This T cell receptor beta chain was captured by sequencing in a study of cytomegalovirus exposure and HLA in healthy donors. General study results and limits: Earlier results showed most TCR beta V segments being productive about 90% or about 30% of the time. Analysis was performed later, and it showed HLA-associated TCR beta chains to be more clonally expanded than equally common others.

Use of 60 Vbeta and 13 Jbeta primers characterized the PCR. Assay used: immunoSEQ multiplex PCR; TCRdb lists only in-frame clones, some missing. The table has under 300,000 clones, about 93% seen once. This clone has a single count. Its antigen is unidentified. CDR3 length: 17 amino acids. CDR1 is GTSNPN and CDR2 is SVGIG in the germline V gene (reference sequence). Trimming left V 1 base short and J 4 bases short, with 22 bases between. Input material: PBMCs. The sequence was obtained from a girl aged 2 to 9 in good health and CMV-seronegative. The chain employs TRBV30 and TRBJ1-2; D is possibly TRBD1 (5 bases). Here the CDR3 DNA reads TGTGCCTGGAGTGACAGGAATCCGAGTTATTGGCTCTATGGCTACACCTTC. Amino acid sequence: CAWSDRNPSYWLYGYTF.